Below, 17 T cell receptor beta chains from the same sample are listed, as sequenced in a study of radiation and T cells in renal cell carcinoma. Only in-frame clones appear in the TCRdb table, and some are missing; sequencing was by immunoSEQ multiplex PCR. The sample carries some 76,000 clones, around 76% recorded once. The time point: blood 2 weeks post-SBRT. Indicated treatment: 15 Gy SBRT to primary tumor, nephrectomy 4 weeks later. The material was blood, obtained from a patient whose treatment included radiotherapy and nephrectomy. The receptors originated from a man aged 55 to 69 with renal cell carcinoma.

This clone was detected many times. This rearrangement joins TRBV4-1 to TRBJ1-5, with TRBD1 matching over 8 bases. This CDR3 is 16 amino acids long. Germline loops: CDR1 MGHRA, CDR2 YSYEKL. The V segment lost 5 bases and the J segment 0 bases; nucleotides outside the gene matches: 6. The DNA for the CDR3 is TGCGCCAGCAGCACCGGACAGGGCCATAGCAATCAGCCCCAGCATTTT. Amino acid sequence: CASSTGQGHSNQPQHF.

The chain links TRBV28 to TRBJ2-7; D is uncertain. The V and J ends lost 8 bases and 3 bases respectively, with 14 bases between them. CDR1 is MDHEN, CDR2 SYDVKM, per germline. The CDR3 is made up of 13 amino acids. The CDR3 DNA sequence: TGTGCCAGCCACGGCCGGGCCAACTACGAGCAGTACTTC. Protein product: CASHGRANYEQYF.

The chain joins TRBV27 to TRBJ2-1; a possible D gene is TRBD2 (7 bases). The germline CDR1 and CDR2 sequences are MNHEY and SMNVEV (reference sequence). This CDR3 comprises 15 residues. Trimming took 2 bases from V and 2 from J, leaving 10 bases between them. In DNA form, the CDR3 reads TGTGCCAGCAGTTTAAGGGGGGGACCCTACAATGAGCAGTTCTTC. Translation: CASSLRGGPYNEQFF.

V usage is TRBV27 and J usage is TRBJ2-7; 7 positions match TRBD1. This CDR3 has 15 amino acids. CDR1 is MNHEY and CDR2 is SMNVEV in the germline V gene (reference sequence). Trimming removed 2 bases from V and 0 bases from J; junction bases left unmatched: 4. The CDR3, as DNA: TGTGCCAGCAGTTTAGCATCAGGGGGCTCCTACGAGCAGTACTTC. Residues: CASSLASGGSYEQYF.

The chain employs TRBV30 and TRBJ1-2; TRBD1 is a possible D gene (6 bases). CDR3 length: 11 amino acids. CDR1 is GTSNPN and CDR2 is SVGIG in the germline V gene (reference sequence). Between the trimmed V and J ends, which lost 2 bases and 10 bases, there was a span of 11 bases. CDR3 in amino acids: CAWSLGGDYTF. The CDR3 DNA sequence: TGTGCCTGGAGTTTAGGGGGGGACTACACCTTC.

The rearrangement joins TRBV2 to TRBJ2-7, with TRBD1 matching over 8 bases. This CDR3 has 14 residues. V lost 6 bases and J lost 7; bases outside the gene matches: 11. Germline V gene lookup returns CDR1 SNHLY and CDR2 FYNNEI. CDR3 protein: CASSFSGTGREQYF. In DNA, the CDR3 is TGTGCCAGCAGCTTTTCCGGGACAGGAAGAGAGCAGTACTTC.

The rearrangement joins TRBV10-3 to TRBJ2-7, with 8 bases aligning to TRBD2. V lost 5 bases and J lost 5; bases outside the gene matches: 8. CDR1 ENHRY and CDR2 SYGVKD come from the germline V gene. CDR3 length: 14 amino acids. The CDR3 nucleotides are TGTGCCATCAGTCGAGCGGGAGTTACGGACGAGCAGTACTTC. This sequence encodes CAISRAGVTDEQYF.

The chain recombines TRBV29-1 with TRBJ2-2; 8 nucleotides agree with TRBD2. The CDR3 runs to 15 residues. V shed 6 bases, J shed 4 bases, and the junction held 10 bases outside the gene matches. Germline lookup yields CDR1 SQVTM and CDR2 ANQGSEA. The DNA for the CDR3 is TGCAGCGTCGACGCCGGGACTAGGAGCACCGGGGAGCTGTTTTTT. Its translation: CSVDAGTRSTGELFF.

The chain recombines TRBV5-1 with TRBJ2-7; 12 positions match TRBD2. The CDR3 is 16 residues long. V was clipped by 6 bases and J by 4 bases; unmatched bases: 11. In germline, CDR1 is SGHRS, CDR2 YFSETQ. The chain's CDR3 is CASTLTTSGSMYEQYF. As DNA, the CDR3 is TGCGCCAGCACCCTGACGACTAGCGGGAGCATGTACGAGCAGTACTTC.

The genes are TRBV6-1 and TRBJ2-3; D gene unclear. The V end was cut by 6 bases, the J end by 1 base, with 11 bases between. There are 14 residues in the CDR3. Per the germline V gene, CDR1 is MNHNS and CDR2 is SASEGT. CDR3 residues: CASRDGGGTDTQYF. The CDR3 DNA reads TGTGCCAGCAGGGACGGTGGGGGCACAGATACGCAGTATTTT.

This clone showed up just once. The V and J genes are TRBV2 and TRBJ2-1, with TRBD2 matching over 14 bases. CDR1 and CDR2 from the germline V gene are SNHLY and FYNNEI. The CDR3 is 14 amino acids. Germline trimming cut 6 bases from V and 7 bases from J; bases unmatched to any gene: 2. The DNA of the CDR3 is TGTGCCAGCAGAGGGACTAGCGGGAGTAATGAGCAGTTCTTC. It specifies CASRGTSGSNEQFF.

The chain has TRBV28 and TRBJ1-2; TRBD1 might be the D (6 bases). Trimming shortened V by 4 bases and J by 0 bases, and 15 bases separated the two germline ends. The CDR3 has 16 amino acids. Per the germline V gene, CDR1 is MDHEN and CDR2 is SYDVKM. The CDR3 bases are TGTGCCAGCAGTTCTGGCGGACAGCAAGCTAACTATGGCTACACCTTC. Protein sequence: CASSSGGQQANYGYTF.

The chain has TRBV19 and TRBJ1-1; possible D gene TRBD1, 6 bases. This CDR3 spans 16 amino acids. Germline V gene sequence: CDR1 LNHDA, CDR2 SQIVND (reference sequence). Trimming stripped 6 bases from V and 4 bases from J, with 21 bases between. The CDR3 DNA reads as TGTGCCAGTAGATTCCAGACAGGCCAGGGAAGCACTGAAGCTTTCTTT. Translation gives CASRFQTGQGSTEAFF.

The chain has TRBV7-9 and TRBJ2-5; 11 positions match TRBD2. Germline CDR1 reads SEHNR; CDR2 reads FQNEAQ (reference sequence). The CDR3 has 16 amino acids. Trimming took 1 base from V and 5 from J; bases not matched to a gene: 6. CDR3 residues: CASSLVASGRSETQYF. CDR3 in DNA: TGTGCCAGCAGCTTAGTGGCTAGCGGGAGGAGCGAGACCCAGTACTTC.

This clone has just one count. The chain employs TRBV9 and TRBJ1-2, with D perhaps matching TRBD1 (5 bases). CDR3 size: 14 residues. Trimming stripped 0 bases from V and 3 bases from J, with 9 bases between. Germline values: CDR1 SGDLS, CDR2 YYNGEE. The CDR3 DNA sequence: TGTGCCAGCAGCGTAGTCGTAGGGGACTATGGCTACACCTTC. Translated, it gives CASSVVVGDYGYTF.

The genes are TRBV21-1 and TRBJ1-1; the table's D call of TRBD1 was not tested on the DNA. TRBV21-1 is shown as a pseudogene. The CDR3 runs to 19 residues. DNA of the CDR3: TGTGCCAGCAGCAAATCCCAGGGGAGAGTTCGGCCACGGGGCACTGAAGCTTTCTTT. Translated, it gives CASSKSQGRVRPRGTEAFF.

This clone showed up just a few times. This sequence joins TRBV18 and TRBJ2-3; 9 bases agree with TRBD1. The trim removed 3 bases at V and 3 bases at J, leaving 4 bases unmatched. The CDR3 consists of 15 residues. CDR1 KGHSH and CDR2 LQKENI come from the germline V gene. DNA for the CDR3: TGTGCCAGCTCACCGGTGGGACAGGGTACAGATACGCAGTATTTT. Residues: CASSPVGQGTDTQYF.